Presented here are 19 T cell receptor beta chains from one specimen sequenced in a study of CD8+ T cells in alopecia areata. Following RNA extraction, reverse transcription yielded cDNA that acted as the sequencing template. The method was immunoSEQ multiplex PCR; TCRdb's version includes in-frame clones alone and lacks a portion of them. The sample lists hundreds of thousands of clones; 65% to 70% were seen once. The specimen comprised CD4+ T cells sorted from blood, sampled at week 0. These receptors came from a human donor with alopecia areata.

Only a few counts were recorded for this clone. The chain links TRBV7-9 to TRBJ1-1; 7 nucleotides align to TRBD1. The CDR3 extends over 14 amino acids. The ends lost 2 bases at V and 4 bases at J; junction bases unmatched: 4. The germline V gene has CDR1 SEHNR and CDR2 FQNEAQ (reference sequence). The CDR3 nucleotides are TGTGCCAGCAGCTTATCACAGGGGAGCACTGAAGCTTTCTTT. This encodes CASSLSQGSTEAFF. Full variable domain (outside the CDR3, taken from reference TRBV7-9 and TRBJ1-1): DTGVSQNPRHKITKRGQNVTFRCDPISEHNRLYWYRQTLGQGPEFLTYFQNEAQLEKSRLLSDRFSAERPKGSFSTLEIQRTEQGDSAMYLCASSLSQGSTEAFFGQGTRLTVV.

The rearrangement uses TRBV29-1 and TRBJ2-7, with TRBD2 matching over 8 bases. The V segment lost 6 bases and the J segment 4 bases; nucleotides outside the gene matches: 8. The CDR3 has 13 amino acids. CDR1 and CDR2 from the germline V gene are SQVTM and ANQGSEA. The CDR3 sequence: CSVSGGGRYEQYF. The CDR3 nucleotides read TGCAGCGTCAGTGGCGGGGGGAGGTACGAGCAGTACTTC.

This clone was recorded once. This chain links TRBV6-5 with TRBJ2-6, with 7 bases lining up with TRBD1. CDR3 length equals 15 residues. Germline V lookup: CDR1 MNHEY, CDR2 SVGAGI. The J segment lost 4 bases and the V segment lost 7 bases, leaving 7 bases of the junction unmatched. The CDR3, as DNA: TGTGCCAGCACCGACAGGGCGACCGGGGCCAACGTCCTGACTTTC. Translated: CASTDRATGANVLTF.

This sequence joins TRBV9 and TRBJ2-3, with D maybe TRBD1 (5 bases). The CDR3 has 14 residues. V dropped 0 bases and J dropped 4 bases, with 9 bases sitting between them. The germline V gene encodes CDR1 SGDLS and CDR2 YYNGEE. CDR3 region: CASSVGGAADTQYF. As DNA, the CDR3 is TGTGCCAGCAGCGTAGGTGGGGCCGCAGATACGCAGTATTTT.

This CDR3 is CASSGPSVQETQYF. CDR3 DNA: TGTGCCAGCAGTGGTCCTTCCGTACAAGAGACCCAGTACTTC. This chain joins TRBV6-6 and TRBJ2-5; D gene unclear. Germline CDR1 and CDR2: MNHNY and SVGAGI (reference sequence). The CDR3 is 14 amino acids. The V end was cut by 5 bases, the J end by 2 bases, with 12 bases between.

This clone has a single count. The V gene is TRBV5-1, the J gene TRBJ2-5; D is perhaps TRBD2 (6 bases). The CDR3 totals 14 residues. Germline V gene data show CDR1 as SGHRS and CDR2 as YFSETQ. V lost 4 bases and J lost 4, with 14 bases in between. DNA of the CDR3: TGCGCCAGCAGCCCGGAAGGGACTGGAGAGACCCAGTACTTC. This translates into CASSPEGTGETQYF.

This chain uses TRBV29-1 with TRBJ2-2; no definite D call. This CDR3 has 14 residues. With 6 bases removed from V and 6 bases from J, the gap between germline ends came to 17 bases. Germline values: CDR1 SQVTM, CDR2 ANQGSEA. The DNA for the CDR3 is TGCAGCGTCTTGATGGTCGGGTACGCCGGGGAGCTGTTTTTT. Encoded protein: CSVLMVGYAGELFF.

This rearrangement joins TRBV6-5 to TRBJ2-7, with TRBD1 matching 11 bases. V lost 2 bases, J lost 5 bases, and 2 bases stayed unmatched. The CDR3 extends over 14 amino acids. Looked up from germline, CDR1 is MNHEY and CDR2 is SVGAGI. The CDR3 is CASSYRTGGDEQYF. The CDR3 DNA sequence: TGTGCCAGCAGTTACAGGACAGGGGGCGACGAGCAGTACTTC.

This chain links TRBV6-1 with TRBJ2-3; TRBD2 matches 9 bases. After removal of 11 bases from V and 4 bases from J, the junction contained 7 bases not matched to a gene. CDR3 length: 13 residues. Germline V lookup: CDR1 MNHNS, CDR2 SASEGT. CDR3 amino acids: CALGLAGPDTQYF. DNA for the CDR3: TGTGCCCTGGGGCTAGCGGGGCCAGATACGCAGTATTTT.

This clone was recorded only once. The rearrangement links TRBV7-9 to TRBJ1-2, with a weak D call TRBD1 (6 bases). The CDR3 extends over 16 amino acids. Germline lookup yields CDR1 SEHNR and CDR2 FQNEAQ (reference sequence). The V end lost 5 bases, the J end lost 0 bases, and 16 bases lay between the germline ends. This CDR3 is CASSPVGQQPNYGYTF. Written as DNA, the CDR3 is TGTGCCAGCAGCCCCGTCGGACAGCAGCCTAACTATGGCTACACCTTC.

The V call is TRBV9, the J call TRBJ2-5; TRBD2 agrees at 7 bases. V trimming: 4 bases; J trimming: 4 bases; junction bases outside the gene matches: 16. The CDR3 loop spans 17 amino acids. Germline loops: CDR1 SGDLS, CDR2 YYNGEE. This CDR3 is CASSPPLQRQRGETQYF. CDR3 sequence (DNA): TGTGCCAGCAGCCCCCCGCTCCAACGACAGCGGGGAGAGACCCAGTACTTC.

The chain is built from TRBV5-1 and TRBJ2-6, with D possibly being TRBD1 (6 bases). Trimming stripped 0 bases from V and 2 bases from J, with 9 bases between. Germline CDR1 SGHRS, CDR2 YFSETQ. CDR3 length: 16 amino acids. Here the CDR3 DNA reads TGCGCCAGCAGCTTGGGTTCAGGGGCTGGGGCCAACGTCCTGACTTTC. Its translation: CASSLGSGAGANVLTF.

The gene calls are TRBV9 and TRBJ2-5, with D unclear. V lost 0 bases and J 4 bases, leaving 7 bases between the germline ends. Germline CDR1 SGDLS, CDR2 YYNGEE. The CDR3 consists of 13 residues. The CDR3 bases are TGTGCCAGCAGCGTAGGCTCGCTAGAGACCCAGTACTTC. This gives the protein CASSVGSLETQYF.

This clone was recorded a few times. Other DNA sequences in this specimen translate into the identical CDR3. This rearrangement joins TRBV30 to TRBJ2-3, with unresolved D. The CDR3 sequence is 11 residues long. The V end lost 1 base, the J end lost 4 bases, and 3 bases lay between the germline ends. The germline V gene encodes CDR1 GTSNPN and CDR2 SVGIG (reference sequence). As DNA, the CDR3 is TGTGCCTGGAGTGCCGCAGATACGCAGTATTTT. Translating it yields CAWSAADTQYF.

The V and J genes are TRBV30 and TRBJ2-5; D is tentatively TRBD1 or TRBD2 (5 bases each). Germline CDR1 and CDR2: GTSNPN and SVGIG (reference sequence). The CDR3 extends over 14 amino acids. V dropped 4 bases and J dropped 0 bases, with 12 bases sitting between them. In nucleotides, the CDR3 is TGTGCCTGGAAAGAGGGGTTCAACCAAGAGACCCAGTACTTC. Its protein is CAWKEGFNQETQYF.

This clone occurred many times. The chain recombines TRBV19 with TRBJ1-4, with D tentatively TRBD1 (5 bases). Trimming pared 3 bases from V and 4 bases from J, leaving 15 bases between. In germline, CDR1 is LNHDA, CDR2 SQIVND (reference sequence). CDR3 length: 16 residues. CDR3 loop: CASSMSGAGRNEKLFF. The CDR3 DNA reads TGTGCCAGTAGTATGTCCGGGGCAGGTCGTAATGAAAAACTGTTTTTT. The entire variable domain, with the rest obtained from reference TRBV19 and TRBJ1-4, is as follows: DGGITQSPKYLFRKEGQNVTLSCEQNLNHDAMYWYRQDPGQGLRLIYYSQIVNDFQKGDIAEGYSVSREKKESFPLTVTSAQKNPTAFYLCASSMSGAGRNEKLFFGSGTQLSVL.

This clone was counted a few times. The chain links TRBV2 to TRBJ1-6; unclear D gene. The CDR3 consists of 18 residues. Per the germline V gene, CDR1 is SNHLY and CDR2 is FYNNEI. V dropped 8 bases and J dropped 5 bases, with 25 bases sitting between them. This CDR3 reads CASRRGLWVGQNNSPLHF. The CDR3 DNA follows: TGTGCCAGCCGGAGAGGACTATGGGTCGGGCAGAATAATTCACCCCTCCACTTT. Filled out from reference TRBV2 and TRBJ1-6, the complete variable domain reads EPEVTQTPSHQVTQMGQEVILRCVPISNHLYFYWYRQILGQKVEFLVSFYNNEISEKSEIFDDQFSVERPDGSNFTLKIRSTKLEDSAMYFCASRRGLWVGQNNSPLHFGNGTRLTVT.

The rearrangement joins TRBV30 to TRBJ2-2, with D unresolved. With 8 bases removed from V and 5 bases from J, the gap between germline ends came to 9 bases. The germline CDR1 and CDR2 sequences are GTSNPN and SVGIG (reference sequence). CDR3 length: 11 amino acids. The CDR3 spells CAAKETGELFF. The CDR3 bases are TGTGCCGCGAAAGAGACCGGGGAGCTGTTTTTT.

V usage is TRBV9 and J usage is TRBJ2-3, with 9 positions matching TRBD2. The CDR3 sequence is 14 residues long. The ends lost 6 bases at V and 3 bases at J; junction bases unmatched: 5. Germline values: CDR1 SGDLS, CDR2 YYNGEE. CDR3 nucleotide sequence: TGTGCCAGCACCCCTAGCGGGGCGACAGATACGCAGTATTTT. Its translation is CASTPSGATDTQYF.